Below are 12 T cell receptor beta chains sequenced from a single sample in a study of blood T cell repertoires in COVID-19. Assay: immunoSEQ multiplex PCR; the TCRdb copy retains only in-frame clones and omits some. In the table there are a few hundred thousand clones, 75% to 90% of which are singletons. What was sequenced was peripheral blood. Receptors were obtained from a woman aged 40 to 55 who had recovered from COVID-19.

This chain connects TRBV28 to TRBJ1-1; 9 positions agree with TRBD1. Trimming at V came to 10 bases and at J to 2 bases, leaving 8 bases not matched to a gene. This CDR3 region has 14 residues. Germline-derived CDR1 and CDR2 are MDHEN and SYDVKM. The chain's CDR3 is CATLQGASNTEAFF. Here the CDR3 DNA reads TGTGCCACACTACAGGGGGCGTCAAACACTGAAGCTTTCTTT.

V is TRBV5-1 and J is TRBJ2-1, with 9 bases that match TRBD2. The CDR3 is 15 amino acids. The V gene end was trimmed by 0 bases and the J gene end by 7 bases; junction bases not matched to a gene: 5. In germline, CDR1 is SGHRS, CDR2 YFSETQ. CDR3 residues: CASSLVASGANEQFF. In DNA, the CDR3 is TGCGCCAGCAGCTTGGTGGCTAGCGGGGCTAATGAGCAGTTCTTC.

The J gene is TRBJ1-4, the V gene TRBV5-1, with D possibly TRBD1 on 5 matching bases. The CDR3 sequence is 15 residues long. Trimming left V 0 bases short and J 3 bases short, with 9 bases between. The germline V gene encodes CDR1 SGHRS and CDR2 YFSETQ. This CDR3 reads CASSLARAANEKLFF. The DNA of the CDR3 is TGCGCCAGCAGCTTGGCCAGGGCGGCTAATGAAAAACTGTTTTTT.

The chain joins TRBV9 to TRBJ1-4; D call uncertain. This CDR3 region has 15 residues. Germline values: CDR1 SGDLS, CDR2 YYNGEE. V was cut by 3 bases and J by 4 bases, with 13 bases left in between. CDR3 nucleotides: TGTGCCAGCAGCGCGGAGACCGATGTTAATGAAAAACTGTTTTTT. It is translated as CASSAETDVNEKLFF.

This chain links TRBV18 with TRBJ2-3; D unclear. Trimming stripped 2 bases from V and 1 base from J, with 10 bases between. The CDR3 has 15 amino acids. Germline loops: CDR1 KGHSH, CDR2 LQKENI. The chain's CDR3 is CASSPMLRGTDTQYF. The CDR3 DNA reads as TGTGCCAGCTCACCAATGTTGAGAGGCACAGATACGCAGTATTTT.

The V gene is TRBV21-1, the J gene TRBJ2-5; TRBD2, the D gene given by the table, was not confirmed from the DNA. TRBV21-1 is termed a pseudogene. The CDR3 spans 12 residues. The CDR3: CASSVSGETQYF. The CDR3 DNA reads TGTGCCAGCAGCGTTTCCGGGGAGACCCAGTACTTC.

This clone was counted once. The chain has TRBV18 and TRBJ1-3, with 8 bases that match TRBD1. The V gene end was trimmed by 2 bases and the J gene end by 8 bases; junction bases not matched to a gene: 8. The CDR3 totals 15 residues. From germline, CDR1 is KGHSH and CDR2 LQKENI. Here the CDR3 DNA reads TGTGCCAGCTCACCATCGCTGGACAGGGCAGACACCATATATTTT. Protein product: CASSPSLDRADTIYF.

This chain connects TRBV4-1 to TRBJ1-6, with 7 bases that match TRBD1. Losses at the gene ends were 4 bases for V and 10 bases for J; bases not matched to a gene: 13. Germline CDR1 and CDR2: MGHRA and YSYEKL. The CDR3 loop spans 16 amino acids. The CDR3 region is CASSPTGQAVESPLHF. CDR3 in DNA: TGCGCCAGCAGCCCAACAGGACAGGCCGTTGAGTCACCCCTCCACTTT.

This sequence joins TRBV30 and TRBJ2-2; D is unresolved. Trimming shortened V by 2 bases and J by 4 bases, and 11 bases separated the two germline ends. The CDR3 is made up of 14 amino acids. Looked up from germline, CDR1 is GTSNPN and CDR2 is SVGIG (reference sequence). CDR3 loop: CAWSPYVGTGELFF. Here the CDR3 DNA reads TGTGCCTGGAGTCCCTACGTTGGCACCGGGGAGCTGTTTTTT.

The V gene is TRBV11-2, the J gene TRBJ1-5; D unresolved. Trimming removed 4 bases from V and 9 bases from J, with 13 bases in between. CDR1 SGHAT and CDR2 FQNNGV come from the germline V gene. The length of the CDR3 is 13 residues. The CDR3 loop reads CASSYSIVSPQHF. CDR3 nucleotides: TGTGCCAGCAGCTATAGCATAGTCTCGCCCCAGCATTTT.

The DNA of the CDR3 is TGTGCCAGTAGAGGTCTAGCGGGACTCTCGCCGCAGTATTTT. Amino acids: CASRGLAGLSPQYF. This chain joins TRBV19 and TRBJ2-3, with 9 bases matching TRBD2. This CDR3 region has 14 residues. Germline CDR1 reads LNHDA; CDR2 reads SQIVND (reference sequence). V shed 6 bases and J 10 bases; nucleotides not matched to a gene: 11.

This chain links TRBV18 with TRBJ2-7; the D gene is possibly TRBD2 (6 bases). V gave up 2 bases and J gave up 2 bases, with 13 bases separating them. Germline V gene lookup returns CDR1 KGHSH and CDR2 LQKENI. The CDR3 loop spans 15 amino acids. The CDR3 loop reads CASSPTSPQAYEQYF. The CDR3 DNA follows: TGTGCCAGCTCACCAACTAGCCCCCAGGCCTACGAGCAGTACTTC.